This TCR beta chain was obtained from a study of T cells in Graves' hyperthyroidism and ophthalmopathy. Based on clinical symptoms, serum thyroxine and TRAb, thyroid ultrasound and orbital computed tomography, diagnoses were reached. Fresh peripheral blood, 8 to 10 ml of it, supplied the PBMCs. Points from the study as a whole: Within blood appeared most thyroid clonotypes that had expanded above 0.001. Using 13 V-J features, a model discriminated ophthalmopathy from stable hyperthyroidism.

CDR3 length: 13 amino acids. The V and J ends lost 7 bases and 5 bases respectively, with 14 bases between them. Germline V lookup: CDR1 MNHEY, CDR2 SVGEGT. In this sample, this clonotype turned up many times. Antigen unknown. The investigators amplified TCR beta CDR3 regions from RNA transcripts. RT-PCR in the first round (using the HTBI primer set) targeted the TCR CDR3. One entry per CDR3 protein results from TCRdb running MiXCR on the multiplex PCR reads. The sample shows around 370,000 distinct CDR3 sequences, roughly 20% of them seen only once. This clonotype was obtained from a man between 18 and 35 years old with Graves' ophthalmopathy. Sequencing input: blood. The chain combines TRBV6-2 or TRBV6-3 with TRBJ2-5; D may be TRBD2 (6 bases). DNA for the CDR3: TGTGCCAGCACCCGCGGAGGGCTTGAGACCCAGTACTTC. Its translation: CASTRGGLETQYF.